This TCR beta chain comes out of a study of cytomegalovirus exposure and HLA in healthy donors (dated by TCRdb to between 2016 and 2019). In terms of the full investigation: According to an earlier analysis of a few hundred of the donors, some 180 million T cells yielded 117 million unique TCR beta sequences and more than 250 Gb of sequence data. In a later genetic analysis, genome-wide SNP genotypes for 398 of the 666 donors were used, and that subset was treated as a discovery cohort. A later analysis re-analyzed previously published TCR beta repertoires from 666 donors and added high-resolution HLA genotyping to study TCR occurrence patterns. Besides the first cohort of roughly 700 subjects, a separate validation cohort made up of 120 different subjects was used. An earlier analysis of a few hundred of the donors applied high-throughput TCR beta sequencing to assess whether each TCR beta V gene segment acted as functional or pseudogenic. The genetic ancestry cluster associated with self-reported Caucasian donors included around four fifths of the 398 genotyped donors. The later analysis used no new phenotypic data to find candidate immune exposures, relying instead on TCR beta sequences and their occurrence across donors. Donor age, sex, ethnicity and CMV serostatus were compiled alongside the repertoire data. Using immunosequencing, the study profiled T cell repertoires from fewer than 700 subjects and related those repertoires to cytomegalovirus serostatus. The study aimed to test whether cataloging public T cell receptors could reveal signatures of past pathogen exposure. The study combined high-throughput TCR immunosequencing, statistical association of individual TCRs with disease status, and machine learning to predict cytomegalovirus infection status. An early release covering approximately 600 HLA-typed donors comprised around 300 gigabases of sequencing data and about 90 million unique TCR sequences. HLA typing covered class I and class II loci at four-digit resolution. Every repertoire in the discovery cohort had been generated on one and the same sequencing platform. Among about 400 genotyped donors of the cohort, an average of around 250,000 unique TCR beta nucleotide sequences was sequenced per donor, of which roughly 17% were non-productive. Typing coverage differed by locus: A, B, C, DRB1 and DQB1 were typed in about 629-630 donors, DQA1 in 500 to 550, DPA1 in around 600, and DPB1 in about 450. Four or five DR-DQ haplotypes were handled as single units for association and clustering because linkage in the cohort was strong.

On the study overall, not on this receptor specifically: A further reported finding was that TCR beta sequences accurately predicted the HLA-A and HLA-B alleles for most subjects in the first cohort. The classifier was reported to diagnose cytomegalovirus status with high specificity and sensitivity in both the original and validation cohorts. A later analysis associated some 17,000 TCR beta sequences with specific HLA alleles at a false discovery rate of 0.05. According to a later analysis, TCR association rates differed among HLA loci, with DRB1 alleles showing the most associated TCRs and HLA-C alleles showing the fewest. Most CMV-associated TCR beta chains appeared to be HLA-restricted in a later analysis, and the HLA associations seemed to be driven largely by CMV exposure. According to a later genetic analysis, donors in an Asian-associated ancestry cluster had fewer N-insertions in productive TCRs than the approximately 670-donor mean. Because HLA typing was unavailable for some donors at each locus, only the typed subset was used in association tests. Sequencing depth was assumed to be roughly uniform across donors in the presence/absence analyses, though that assumption may not hold. V-gene and J-gene trimming of TCR beta chains was associated with a missense DCLRE1C variant in a later genetic analysis, and the association was replicated in an independent cohort. Assigning TCR associations to individual alleles was difficult when HLA alleles, especially DR and DQ, strongly co-occurred. Because counts were too low, about 17 rarely observed V segments, including chromosome 9 orphons, were excluded from the earlier analysis of 587 of the donors. Several of the top co-occurrence clusters appeared to be linked to parvovirus B19, influenza, CMV and Epstein-Barr virus, according to a later analysis. Across donors, most TCR sequences were observed very rarely, whereas some public TCRs were present in many individuals. A few of the identified cytomegalovirus-associated TCR beta chains were confirmed in vitro to be specific for cytomegalovirus antigens. In a later analysis, HLA-associated TCR beta chains were found to be more clonally expanded and to have lower generation probabilities than equally common non-associated chains. Broadly in line with IMGT annotations, most TCR beta V segments showed up in productive rearrangements about 90% or about 30% of the time in an earlier analysis of approximately 640 of the donors. In this cohort, only TCR beta chains were sequenced, and detectable features were limited by the absence of alpha or paired-chain data. Correlated functional status among segregating V segments might be attributable to linkage disequilibrium, but an unknown experimental factor could not be ruled out. A cluster of highly shared sequence variants was judged likely to represent a technical artifact of the sequencing pipeline. Some IMGT-functional V segments, including TRBV6-2 and TRBV6-3, could not be told apart with the 87-base-pair reads, so those segments were excluded. For the cohort, immune exposure information was limited to CMV serostatus. According to the authors, the approach could potentially be generalized to other disease states and immunological phenotypes. A total of some 180 TCR beta chains were listed by the study as associated with cytomegalovirus.

The cohort consisted of some 670 healthy bone marrow donors. At the time of sampling, every cohort member was nominally healthy, though immune exposures that went unrecorded were likely present. The donor was CMV seropositive and belonged to the group of 250 to 300 seropositive cohort members. Every donor gave a peripheral blood sample, and the peripheral blood mononuclear cells from that sample were used for TCR beta sequencing. Genomic DNA was extracted from the blood cell samples with the Qiagen DNeasy Blood Extraction Kit. The CDR3 runs 15 amino acids, cysteine and phenylalanine included. Only the CDR3 DNA stays, 45 bases, in frame from base 1. As encoded in the germline V gene, CDR1 is SNHLY while CDR2 is FYNNEI. Comment on this clone: Its recognized antigen is unknown. A read error may produce the germline difference seen at one junction end.

Receptors were amplified or captured by the immunoSEQ multiplex PCR assay. For the multiplex PCR, a mixture combining 60 forward primers for TCR Vbeta segments and 13 reverse primers for TCR Jbeta segments was used. Amplification of the CDR3 region of rearranged TCR beta genes was performed with a multiplex PCR assay on genomic DNA. On the Illumina HiSeq System, the amplified TCR beta libraries were sequenced as 87-base-pair reads. From the authors' description of their analysis: A later analysis tallied tens of millions of unique TCR beta chains across the 640 or so repertoires, and approximately 12 million of those chains were shared by two or more donors. Raw reads were error-corrected and collapsed into unique sequences by a nearest-neighbor algorithm in which closely related sequences were merged to remove PCR and sequencing errors. CDR3 sequences were aligned to IMGT reference sequences to assign V, D and J gene segments. For a sequence to be retained, a match of at least six nucleotides was required to both a V gene segment and a J gene segment. A rearrangement counted as productive if the CDR3 had no stop codons and remained in frame with V and J, and every other rearrangement counted as non-productive. Following IMGT convention, CDR3 was defined as the stretch from the second conserved V-encoded cysteine to the conserved J-encoded phenylalanine. The earlier analysis of a few hundred of the donors excluded any sequence lacking an unambiguous match to a single V gene segment. In an earlier analysis of a few hundred of the donors, V segments were called functional above 56.7% productive rearrangements and were called segregating when the between-donor standard deviation exceeded 5%. A statistical classification framework was built for diagnosing cytomegalovirus status from the catalog of TCR beta chain sequences. In a later analysis, TCR nucleotide sequences were compared against IMGT/GENE-DB human TR gene sequences so that V and J genes could be assigned. The TCRdist pipeline was used in a later analysis to assign CDR3 sequences and most-parsimonious VDJ recombination scenarios. In a later analysis, each TCR beta chain was defined by its CDR3 amino acid sequence together with its V-gene family, and reads lacking a unique V-gene family were excluded. To address suspected cross-contamination and a sequencing artifact, a later analysis removed a few hundred highly shared, low-generation-probability nucleotide sequences. For each public chain, a later analysis derived a clonal expansion index from normalized ranks of inferred template counts within each repertoire. Generation probabilities in a later analysis came from a VDJ recombination model fitted to out-of-frame rearrangements, and those results were checked against IGoR. A later analysis scored TCR-TCR, TCR-HLA and TCR-CMV co-occurrence with hypergeometric tests, applying a repertoire-size bias correction to TCR pairs. In a later analysis, false discovery rates were estimated by permuting HLA or CMV assignments 20 times. A later analysis grouped co-occurring TCRs with DBSCAN, adding TCRdist sequence similarity when clustering within HLA-allele-positive subsets. Repertoires with fewer than 30,000 or more than 120,000 public chains were left out of co-occurrence clustering, as were five repertoires with anomalous nucleotide sharing. This is the immuneACCESS table as TCRdb keeps it, with only in-frame sequences that have V and J called. A part of the clones is gone; compared with another copy, unresolved V genes explain less than half, and the rest is unexplained. V and J calls plus clone size are reproduced from that table; the DNA served to infer D and trimming. This sample holds some 190,000 clones; more than 60% were observed only once. Over 2% of the sample is taken by the ten largest.

The sequence joins TRBV2 to TRBJ2-3; 8 bases in the middle match TRBD1. The source is a woman aged 25 to 39 in good health and CMV-seropositive. The sequencing sample was made of PBMCs. At the DNA level, the sequence is TGTGCCAGCAGGTTCGACAGGGGAAGCACAGATATGCAGTATTTT. It translates as CASRFDRGSTDMQYF.